The clone carrying this T cell receptor beta chain has just one count. These data belong to a study of blood T cell repertoires in COVID-19. Overall study context: Whether acute or convalescent, the COVID-19 samples came from the United States, Italy and Spain.

Sequencing used immunoSEQ multiplex PCR; TCRdb keeps in-frame clones, though not all of them. The sample holds around 190,000 clones, more than 85% seen once. CDR1 is LNHDA, CDR2 SQIVND, per germline (reference sequence). The CDR3 consists of 14 residues. V trimming: 7 bases; J trimming: 5 bases; junction bases outside the gene matches: 9. The sequence came from a man aged 25-40 years with acute or convalescent COVID-19. The chain has TRBV19 and TRBJ1-2, with 8 positions matching TRBD1. Sequenced sample: peripheral blood. The CDR3 DNA is TGTGCCAGTAATACCAACCAGGGGGCTTATGGCTACACCTTC. Its translation is CASNTNQGAYGYTF.